The 32 T cell receptor beta chains below all came from one sample that was sequenced in a study of beta chain features in type 1 diabetes. Sequenced material consisted of expressed TCRB transcripts (all of the isolated RNA was reverse transcribed). TCRdb keeps only in-frame clones here, not all; method: immunoSEQ multiplex PCR. The profile covers 130,000 to 150,000 clones, with 40% to 60% appearing a single time and around 0.42% taken by the ten largest. Sample: Tregs from blood. The source of these receptors is a man younger than 30 in good health.

This clone has a handful of counts. The chain recombines TRBV28 with TRBJ1-5, with 9 bases fitting TRBD1. Germline V gene data show CDR1 as MDHEN and CDR2 as SYDVKM. V dropped 6 bases and J dropped 8; count of bases not matched to a gene: 8. The CDR3 totals 14 residues. The CDR3 sequence: CASSLGDRAEPQHF. CDR3 nucleotide sequence: TGTGCCAGCAGCTTGGGGGACAGGGCTGAGCCCCAGCATTTT. The full variable domain, completed using reference TRBV28 and TRBJ1-5, is DVKVTQSSRYLVKRTGEKVFLECVQDMDHENMFWYRQDPGLGLRLIYFSYDVKMKEKGDIPEGYSVSREKKERFSLILESASTNQTSMYLCASSLGDRAEPQHFGDGTRLSIL.

V is TRBV7-9 and J is TRBJ1-2; 8 bases line up with TRBD1. The CDR3 runs 14 residues. Per germline, CDR1 SEHNR and CDR2 FQNEAQ (reference sequence). J was trimmed by 8 bases and V by 2 bases; bases with no gene match: 7. This CDR3 is CASSLRRQGLGYTF. In DNA, the CDR3 is TGTGCCAGCAGCTTACGTCGACAGGGGCTGGGCTACACCTTC.

This clone turned up a few times. J is TRBJ2-1 and V is TRBV30; 14 bases match TRBD2. This CDR3 is built from 15 residues. Germline values: CDR1 GTSNPN, CDR2 SVGIG (reference sequence). J was trimmed by 8 bases and V by 2 bases; bases with no gene match: 5. The CDR3 coding sequence is TGTGCCTGGAGTTCGGGACTAGCGGGAGACGATGAGCAGTTCTTC. As protein: CAWSSGLAGDDEQFF. The full variable domain, rest sourced from reference TRBV30 and TRBJ2-1, is SQTIHQWPATLVQPVGSPLSLECTVEGTSNPNLYWYRQAAGRGLQLLFYSVGIGQISSEVPQNLSASRPQDRQFILSSKKLLLSDSGFYLCAWSSGLAGDDEQFFGPGTRLTVL.

This clone showed up just a few times. The chain is built from TRBV10-2 and TRBJ2-1, with TRBD2 matching over 13 bases. Trimming took 10 bases from V and 8 from J; bases not matched to a gene: 8. The CDR3 contains 14 residues. The germline V gene encodes CDR1 WSHSY and CDR2 SAAADI. CDR3 loop: CATSLAGGRYEQFF. CDR3 coding DNA: TGCGCCACATCACTAGCGGGAGGGCGCTATGAGCAGTTCTTC.

The count of this clone is one. The gene calls are TRBV4-2 and TRBJ2-1, with 7 bases lining up with TRBD2. The CDR3 totals 16 residues. CDR1 LGHNA and CDR2 YNFKEQ come from the germline V gene. J gave up 7 bases and V 6 bases, and 15 bases lay outside the gene matches. The CDR3 DNA follows: TGTGCCAGCAGGCTTGTATCGGGAGGCCTTTTTAATGAGCAGTTCTTC. Residues: CASRLVSGGLFNEQFF.

CDR3 DNA sequence: TGCGCCAGCAGCCAAGATCTCGAGACAGGGGCTTCTGGGGCCAACGTCCTGACTTTC. It codes for CASSQDLETGASGANVLTF. The chain recombines TRBV4-1 with TRBJ2-6; 8 nucleotides align to TRBD1. The CDR3 sequence is 19 residues long. V trimming: 0 bases; J trimming: 1 base; junction bases outside the gene matches: 8. CDR1 and CDR2 from the germline V gene are MGHRA and YSYEKL.

This clone was recorded a few times. V and J are TRBV2 and TRBJ1-3; D is undetermined. This CDR3 has 15 amino acids. CDR1 is SNHLY, CDR2 FYNNEI, per germline. Trimming left V 1 base short and J 4 bases short, with 11 bases between. This CDR3 reads CASSEERVWGNTIYF. CDR3 nucleotide sequence: TGTGCCAGCAGTGAAGAGAGGGTTTGGGGAAACACCATATATTTT.

The V and J genes are TRBV10-3 and TRBJ2-2; TRBD1 might be the D (6 bases). CDR3 length: 13 amino acids. The V gene lost 8 bases and the J gene lost 2 bases, with 9 bases spanning the gap. Looked up from germline, CDR1 is ENHRY and CDR2 is SYGVKD. CDR3 coding DNA: TGTGCCATCCAGGACAGTAACACCGGGGAGCTGTTTTTT. This encodes CAIQDSNTGELFF.

The chain recombines TRBV28 with TRBJ2-1, with TRBD1 identical over 8 bases. The germline CDR1 and CDR2 sequences are MDHEN and SYDVKM. J gave up 7 bases and V 5 bases, and 10 bases lay outside the gene matches. CDR3 length equals 15 residues. CDR3 coding DNA: TGTGCCAGCAGTACGGACAGGGCGCCCTGGAATGAGCAGTTCTTC. Translated, it gives CASSTDRAPWNEQFF.

This clone was observed a handful of times. CDR3 loop: CAWSTGWNYGYTF. The CDR3 nucleotides are TGTGCCTGGAGTACAGGATGGAACTATGGCTACACCTTC. The V and J genes are TRBV30 and TRBJ1-2; a weak D match, TRBD1 (5 bases). Germline CDR1 GTSNPN, CDR2 SVGIG (reference sequence). There are 13 residues in the CDR3. The V gene lost 2 bases and the J gene lost 2 bases, with 9 bases spanning the gap. Full variable domain (outside the CDR3, taken from reference TRBV30 and TRBJ1-2): SQTIHQWPATLVQPVGSPLSLECTVEGTSNPNLYWYRQAAGRGLQLLFYSVGIGQISSEVPQNLSASRPQDRQFILSSKKLLLSDSGFYLCAWSTGWNYGYTFGSGTRLTVV.

This rearrangement joins TRBV6-1 to TRBJ2-7, with D possibly matching TRBD1 (6 bases). V lost 6 bases and J 6 bases, leaving 12 bases between the germline ends. Per the germline V gene, CDR1 is MNHNS and CDR2 is SASEGT. The CDR3 has 12 amino acids. The CDR3 DNA follows: TGTGCCAGCAGCCGACAGGTGGGCGAGCAGTACTTC. As protein: CASSRQVGEQYF.

The chain joins TRBV30 to TRBJ1-1, with D perhaps matching TRBD1 (6 bases). Deletions cut 5 bases from V and 0 bases from J, with 10 bases between. The CDR3 totals 13 residues. Germline CDR1 is GTSNPN and CDR2 is SVGIG (reference sequence). CDR3 sequence (DNA): TGTGCCTGGGACGGACAGCTGAACACTGAAGCTTTCTTT. Translated, it gives CAWDGQLNTEAFF.

The chain combines TRBV28 with TRBJ2-7; D is unclear. V gave up 6 bases and J gave up 1 base, with 10 bases separating them. The CDR3 runs 13 residues. Germline lookup yields CDR1 MDHEN and CDR2 SYDVKM. Here the CDR3 DNA reads TGTGCCAGCAGCAAGAGGATTTCCTACGAGCAGTACTTC. This encodes CASSKRISYEQYF.

V usage is TRBV7-9 and J usage is TRBJ2-1; 13 bases are shared with TRBD2. With 5 bases clipped from V and 8 bases from J, the junction kept 15 bases outside the gene matches. This CDR3 contains 18 residues. CDR1 is SEHNR, CDR2 FQNEAQ, per germline (reference sequence). The CDR3 DNA is TGTGCCAGCAGCGCCGGAACCGGACTAGCGGGAGTTTTATATGAGCAGTTCTTC. It encodes CASSAGTGLAGVLYEQFF.

This clone has just a few counts. The chain recombines TRBV7-9 with TRBJ2-1; D perhaps matches TRBD2 (5 bases). The CDR3 contains 14 residues. Germline loops: CDR1 SEHNR, CDR2 FQNEAQ (reference sequence). V dropped 0 bases and J dropped 7 bases, with 10 bases sitting between them. CDR3 bases: TGTGCCAGCAGCTTAGCGGCAGGCGGGAATGAGCAGTTCTTC. Its protein product is CASSLAAGGNEQFF.

This clone has more than one count but fewer than ten. The V call is TRBV28, the J call TRBJ1-4; no firm D call. The CDR3 has 15 residues. The V gene lost 5 bases and the J gene lost 0 bases, with 10 bases spanning the gap. CDR1 is MDHEN and CDR2 is SYDVKM in the germline V gene. CDR3 DNA sequence: TGTGCCAGCAGTATCCCCGGGACAACTAATGAAAAACTGTTTTTT. Translating it yields CASSIPGTTNEKLFF. The whole variable domain, filled in from reference TRBV28 and TRBJ1-4, reads DVKVTQSSRYLVKRTGEKVFLECVQDMDHENMFWYRQDPGLGLRLIYFSYDVKMKEKGDIPEGYSVSREKKERFSLILESASTNQTSMYLCASSIPGTTNEKLFFGSGTQLSVL.

The J gene is TRBJ1-2, the V gene TRBV28; 9 bases are shared with TRBD1. The CDR3 has 14 amino acids. Germline lookup yields CDR1 MDHEN and CDR2 SYDVKM. V was clipped by 7 bases and J by 4 bases; unmatched bases: 7. The CDR3 here is CASIITGGAYGYTF. The CDR3 DNA reads TGTGCCAGCATAATAACAGGGGGCGCCTATGGCTACACCTTC.

V is TRBV7-8 and J is TRBJ1-6; D may be TRBD1 (5 bases). Germline V CDR1 and CDR2: SGHVS, FQNEAQ. The V end was cut by 0 bases, the J end by 4 bases, with 13 bases between. The CDR3 covers 17 residues. The CDR3 loop reads CASSLATPGLYNSPLHF. CDR3 DNA: TGTGCCAGCAGCTTAGCGACCCCGGGACTGTATAATTCACCCCTCCACTTT. The full variable domain, with the rest looked up from reference TRBV7-8 and TRBJ1-6, is GAGVSQSPRYKVAKRGQDVALRCDPISGHVSLFWYQQALGQGPEFLTYFQNEAQLDKSGLPSDRFFAERPEGSVSTLKIQRTQQEDSAVYLCASSLATPGLYNSPLHFGNGTRLTVT.

This chain links TRBV7-2 with TRBJ2-1; D not certain. The CDR3 extends over 13 amino acids. Trimming removed 0 bases at V and 4 bases at J, with 4 bases between. Germline CDR1 is SGHTA and CDR2 is FQGNSA. The CDR3 nucleotides are TGTGCCAGCAGCTTAGCACAGTACAATGAGCAGTTCTTC. Protein sequence: CASSLAQYNEQFF.

The chain couples TRBV7-9 to TRBJ2-7, with 7 bases matching TRBD1. This CDR3 comprises 14 residues. Germline V gene lookup returns CDR1 SEHNR and CDR2 FQNEAQ (reference sequence). J was trimmed by 4 bases and V by 2 bases; bases with no gene match: 5. In DNA form, the CDR3 reads TGTGCCAGCAGCTTACTCCCGGACAGGTACGAGCAGTACTTC. Translation: CASSLLPDRYEQYF.

This clone was observed a few times. The rearrangement uses TRBV7-2 and TRBJ1-3; tentatively, D is TRBD1 (6 bases). The V gene lost 2 bases and the J gene lost 0 bases, with 14 bases spanning the gap. The CDR3 length is 17 residues. Germline CDR1 and CDR2: SGHTA and FQGNSA. Here the CDR3 DNA reads TGTGCCAGCAGCTTAACAGGGACGGGGTCCTCTGGAAACACCATATATTTT. Translated, it gives CASSLTGTGSSGNTIYF.

In its sample, this clone was seen a few times. The J gene is TRBJ2-1, the V gene TRBV7-2, with 7 bases matching TRBD1. V was pared by 5 bases and J by 6 bases, with 10 bases of the junction left unmatched. The CDR3 totals 15 residues. Germline assignment: CDR1 SGHTA and CDR2 FQGNSA. The CDR3 loop reads CASSPGGLIRNEQFF. Here the CDR3 DNA reads TGTGCCAGCAGCCCAGGGGGTCTCATTCGCAATGAGCAGTTCTTC.

J is TRBJ1-5 and V is TRBV6-1; 8 nucleotides align to TRBD1. The trim removed 5 bases at V and 4 bases at J, leaving 4 bases unmatched. Germline V CDR1 and CDR2: MNHNS, SASEGT. This CDR3 has 14 residues. CDR3: CASSQDRANQPQHF. DNA of the CDR3: TGTGCCAGCAGTCAGGACAGGGCTAATCAGCCCCAGCATTTT.

The chain employs TRBV7-2 and TRBJ1-2; D gene uncertain. V was shortened by 5 bases and J by 8 bases, with 12 bases between the two germline ends. The CDR3 length is 12 residues. Germline CDR1 reads SGHTA; CDR2 reads FQGNSA. The DNA for the CDR3 is TGTGCCAGCAGCATGAGCGCGGGGGGCTACACCTTC. Its protein product is CASSMSAGGYTF.

The chain recombines TRBV7-4 with TRBJ2-1; TRBD2 aligns across 10 bases. V trimming: 9 bases; J trimming: 0 bases; junction bases outside the gene matches: 2. The CDR3 runs to 14 residues. Germline CDR1 is SGHVT and CDR2 is SQSDAQ. As DNA, the CDR3 is TGTGCCAGAATAGCGGGGGGCTCCTACAATGAGCAGTTCTTC. This gives the protein CARIAGGSYNEQFF. Full variable domain (remainder filled in from reference TRBV7-4 and TRBJ2-1): GAGVSQSPRYKVAKRGRDVALRCDSISGHVTLYWYRQTLGQGSEVLTYSQSDAQRDKSGRPSGRFSAERPERSVSTLKIQRTEQGDSAVYLCARIAGGSYNEQFFGPGTRLTVL.

The J gene is TRBJ2-1, the V gene TRBV5-4, with 11 nucleotides matching TRBD1. Germline V gives CDR1 SGHNT, CDR2 YYREEE (reference sequence). V gave up 4 bases and J gave up 0 bases; unmatched junction bases: 3. The CDR3 has 16 residues. The CDR3 region has the DNA TGTGCCAGCAGCAGGGACAGGGGGATCTCCTACAATGAGCAGTTCTTC. This codes for CASSRDRGISYNEQFF.

In regard to this clone: The junction departs from germline at one end; a sequencing error may be responsible. The rearrangement links TRBV7-7 to TRBJ2-3; tentatively, D is TRBD2 (5 bases). CDR3 length: 14 amino acids. Germline loops: CDR1 SSHAT, CDR2 FNYEAQ (reference sequence). Written as DNA, the CDR3 is TGTGCTAGCAGCCAGGCCGGGGGCACAGATACGCAGTATTTT. Its protein is CASSQAGGTDTQYF.

The chain couples TRBV27 to TRBJ1-2; 9 bases agree with TRBD1. J lost 4 bases, V lost 2 bases, and 17 bases had no gene match. CDR1 and CDR2 from the germline V gene are MNHEY and SMNVEV (reference sequence). The CDR3 totals 19 residues. CDR3 nucleotide sequence: TGTGCCAGCAGTTTAAGGGGTGTTGGGACAGGGAGATTGGGCTATGGCTACACCTTC. Its protein is CASSLRGVGTGRLGYGYTF.

In its sample, this clone was seen a few times. The V call is TRBV6-6, the J call TRBJ1-5, with D possibly matching TRBD1 (5 bases). Trimming left V 6 bases short and J 5 bases short, with 20 bases between. This CDR3 is 16 amino acids long. The germline CDR1 and CDR2 sequences are MNHNY and SVGAGI (reference sequence). The CDR3 is CASRSRQNVYDQPQHF. CDR3 bases: TGTGCCAGCAGGAGCCGACAGAATGTTTACGATCAGCCCCAGCATTTT.

A note on this clone: Because the CDR3's place on the DNA is in doubt, the DNA is left out and the CDR3 is given as listed by TCRdb. The rearrangement joins TRBV7-2 to TRBJ2-7; the DNA was not used to check the table's D call, TRBD1. The CDR3 region is 13 residues in length, termini included. Germline CDR1 SGHTA, CDR2 FQGNSA. The CDR3 spells CASSFGQGISPSF.

The chain has TRBV6-1 and TRBJ1-4; 10 bases are shared with TRBD1. CDR3 length: 15 residues. With V trimmed by 5 bases and J by 8 bases, 8 bases remained unmatched. Germline V gene lookup returns CDR1 MNHNS and CDR2 SASEGT. CDR3: CASSTGTGEREKLFF. CDR3 DNA: TGTGCCAGCAGTACCGGGACAGGGGAACGAGAAAAACTGTTTTTT.

This clone has more than one count but fewer than ten. The chain carries TRBV2 and TRBJ2-3, with TRBD2 matching 8 bases. The CDR3 extends over 14 amino acids. The V and J ends lost 5 bases and 4 bases, in that order; junction bases with no gene match: 5. Germline CDR1 is SNHLY and CDR2 is FYNNEI. CDR3 nucleotide sequence: TGTGCCAGCAGTAGAGTCGGGGGGGCAGATACGCAGTATTTT. Translating gives CASSRVGGADTQYF.